This entry is about one T cell receptor beta chain. Antigen: not known. This sample was taken from a study of OX40 agonist ivuxolimab in advanced cancers. Study background: The treatment was a fully human IgG2 OX40 agonist, ivuxolimab.

General study points: People who partly responded at 0.1-3.0 mg/kg had some of the least clonal expansion seen.

TCRdb keeps only in-frame clones here, not all; method: immunoSEQ multiplex PCR. The repertoire holds roughly 100,000 clones, with approximately 90% as singletons. V lost 4 bases, J lost 0 bases, and 11 bases lay in between. The CDR3 covers 15 residues. Germline values: CDR1 SGHKS, CDR2 YYEKEE (reference sequence). Sequencing was performed on CD4+ or CD8+ T cells sorted from blood, taken in a trial of the OX40 agonist ivuxolimab. The chain uses TRBV5-5 and TRBJ1-5; no clear D gene. The sequence was collected from an adult with an advanced solid tumor such as melanoma, head and neck, liver or kidney cancer. The CDR3 nucleotides are TGTGCCAGCAGCCTCACTCCTAGTAGCAATCAGCCCCAGCATTTT. Its translation: CASSLTPSSNQPQHF.